This T cell receptor (beta chain) was identified in a study of T cell repertoires in cytomegalovirus infection. Study as a whole: It can be stated that public TCR beta signatures indicated CMV infection as well as a matching HLA type. Study results and caveats: In two of eight donors, the top clonotype was HLA-C-restricted CMV-specific.

TCRdb re-called the reads with MiXCR, one entry per CDR3 protein. The data show under 150,000 distinct CDR3 sequences, almost 9% seen once. This clonotype showed up just a few times. Its antigen remains unidentified. The CDR3 runs to 17 residues. Germline V lookup: CDR1 SEHNR, CDR2 FQNEAQ (reference sequence). Trimming pared 0 bases from V and 3 bases from J, leaving 12 bases between. The material sequenced was PBMCs. This chain connects TRBV7-9 to TRBJ1-6; D not certain. The receptor comes from a human donor in good health (CMV status not recorded). Some clones in this sample may be carry-over from other donors' samples. CDR3 in DNA: TGTGCCAGCAGCTTAGCGAACAGCAACTTCTATAATTCACCCCTCCACTTT. Protein sequence: CASSLANSNFYNSPLHF.